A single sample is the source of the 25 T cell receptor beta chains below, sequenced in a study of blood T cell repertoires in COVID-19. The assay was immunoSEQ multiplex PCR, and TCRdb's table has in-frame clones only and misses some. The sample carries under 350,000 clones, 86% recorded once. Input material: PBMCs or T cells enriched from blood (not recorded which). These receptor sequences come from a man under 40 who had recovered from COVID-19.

The CDR3 reads CASSLAQNYEQYF. DNA for the CDR3: TGTGCCAGCAGCTTGGCACAGAACTACGAGCAGTACTTC. The rearrangement joins TRBV5-5 to TRBJ2-7; D gene unclear. The V and J ends lost 0 bases and 3 bases respectively, with 7 bases between them. The V gene's germline CDR1 is SGHKS and CDR2 YYEKEE (reference sequence). The CDR3 covers 13 residues.

CDR3 region: CASRVRGGRYEQYF. In DNA, the CDR3 is TGTGCCAGCAGGGTCCGAGGGGGTCGGTACGAGCAGTACTTC. The J gene is TRBJ2-7, the V gene TRBV5-8; a possible D gene is TRBD1 (6 bases). Germline V lookup: CDR1 SGHTS, CDR2 YDEGEE. This CDR3 region has 14 residues. Trimming left V 5 bases short and J 4 bases short, with 16 bases between.

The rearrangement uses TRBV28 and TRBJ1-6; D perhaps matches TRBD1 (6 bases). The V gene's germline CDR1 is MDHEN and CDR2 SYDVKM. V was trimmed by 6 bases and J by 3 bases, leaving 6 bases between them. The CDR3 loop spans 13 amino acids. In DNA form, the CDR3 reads TGTGCCAGCAGGACAGGCTATAATTCACCCCTCCACTTT. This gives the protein CASRTGYNSPLHF.

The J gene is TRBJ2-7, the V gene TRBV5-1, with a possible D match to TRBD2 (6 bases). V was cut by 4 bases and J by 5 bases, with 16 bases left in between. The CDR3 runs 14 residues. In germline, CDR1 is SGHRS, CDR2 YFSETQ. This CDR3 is CASSPNEGGNEQYF. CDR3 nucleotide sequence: TGCGCCAGCAGCCCCAACGAGGGAGGTAACGAGCAGTACTTC.

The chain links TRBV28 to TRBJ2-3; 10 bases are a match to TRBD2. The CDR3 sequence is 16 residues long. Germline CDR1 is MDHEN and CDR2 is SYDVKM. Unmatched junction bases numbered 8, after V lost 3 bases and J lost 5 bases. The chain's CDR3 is CASSLSVAGGVDTQYF. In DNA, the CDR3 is TGTGCCAGCAGTTTGTCCGTAGCGGGGGGCGTAGATACGCAGTATTTT.

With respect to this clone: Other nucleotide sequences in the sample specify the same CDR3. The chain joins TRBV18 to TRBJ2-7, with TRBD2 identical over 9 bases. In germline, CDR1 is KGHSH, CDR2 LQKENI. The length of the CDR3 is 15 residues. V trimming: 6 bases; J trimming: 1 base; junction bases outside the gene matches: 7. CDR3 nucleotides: TGTGCCAGCTCTCGCAGGACTAGCGATTCCTACGAGCAGTACTTC. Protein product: CASSRRTSDSYEQYF. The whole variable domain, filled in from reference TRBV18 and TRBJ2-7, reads NAGVMQNPRHLVRRRGQEARLRCSPMKGHSHVYWYRQLPEEGLKFMVYLQKENIIDESGMPKERFSAEFPKEGPSILRIQQVVRGDSAAYFCASSRRTSDSYEQYFGPGTRLTVT.

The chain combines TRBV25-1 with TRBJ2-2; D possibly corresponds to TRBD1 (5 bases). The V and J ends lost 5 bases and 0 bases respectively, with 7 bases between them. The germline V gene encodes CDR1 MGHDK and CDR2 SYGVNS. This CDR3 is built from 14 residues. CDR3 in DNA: TGTGCCAGCAGTAAACAGGCGAACACCGGGGAGCTGTTTTTT. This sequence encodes CASSKQANTGELFF.

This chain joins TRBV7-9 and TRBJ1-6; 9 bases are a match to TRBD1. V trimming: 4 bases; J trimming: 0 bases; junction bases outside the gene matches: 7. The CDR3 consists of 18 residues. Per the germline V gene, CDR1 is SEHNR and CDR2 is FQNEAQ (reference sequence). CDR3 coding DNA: TGTGCCAGCAGCTCGACAGGGGGAGGGAGCTCCTATAATTCACCCCTCCACTTT. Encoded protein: CASSSTGGGSSYNSPLHF.

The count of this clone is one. The CDR3 nucleotides are TGTGCCAGCAGCCGACCTCAGGGCTACACTGAAGCTTTCTTT. Translation gives CASSRPQGYTEAFF. J is TRBJ1-1 and V is TRBV7-9; tentative D call: TRBD1 (5 bases). Germline V lookup: CDR1 SEHNR, CDR2 FQNEAQ (reference sequence). V dropped 5 bases and J dropped 3 bases, with 13 bases sitting between them. The CDR3 contains 14 residues.

Here the CDR3 reads CASSRDSLSEQYF. CDR3 coding DNA: TGCGCCAGCAGCCGGGACAGCCTAAGCGAGCAGTACTTC. The V and J genes are TRBV5-1 and TRBJ2-7, with 7 positions matching TRBD1. Losses at the gene ends were 4 bases for V and 6 bases for J; bases not matched to a gene: 7. Germline lookup yields CDR1 SGHRS and CDR2 YFSETQ. The length of the CDR3 is 13 residues.

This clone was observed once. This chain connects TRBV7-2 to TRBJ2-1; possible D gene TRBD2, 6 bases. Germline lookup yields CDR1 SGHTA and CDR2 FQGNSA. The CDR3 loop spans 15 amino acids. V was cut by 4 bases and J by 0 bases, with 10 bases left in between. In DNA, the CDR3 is TGTGCCAGCAGCTCGACTAGTAGCTCCTACAATGAGCAGTTCTTC. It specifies CASSSTSSSYNEQFF.

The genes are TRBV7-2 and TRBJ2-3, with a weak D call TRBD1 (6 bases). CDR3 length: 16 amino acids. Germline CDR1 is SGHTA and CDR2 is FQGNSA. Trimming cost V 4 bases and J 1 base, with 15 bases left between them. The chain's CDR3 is CASSSILRGGTDTQYF. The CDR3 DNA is TGTGCCAGCAGCTCCATACTCAGGGGTGGCACAGATACGCAGTATTTT.

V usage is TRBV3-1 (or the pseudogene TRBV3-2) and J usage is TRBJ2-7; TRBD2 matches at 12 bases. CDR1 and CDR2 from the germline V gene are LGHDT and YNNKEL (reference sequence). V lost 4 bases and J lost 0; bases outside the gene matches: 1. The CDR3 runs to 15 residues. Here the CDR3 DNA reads TGTGCCAGCAGCCTGACTAGCGGGGGCTCCTACGAGCAGTACTTC. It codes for CASSLTSGGSYEQYF.

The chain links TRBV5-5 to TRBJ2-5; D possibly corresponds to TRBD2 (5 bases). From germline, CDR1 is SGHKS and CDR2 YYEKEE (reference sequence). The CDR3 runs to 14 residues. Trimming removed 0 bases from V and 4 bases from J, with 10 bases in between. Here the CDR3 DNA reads TGTGCCAGCAGCTTGGTACGGGGTGGAGAGACCCAGTACTTC. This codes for CASSLVRGGETQYF.

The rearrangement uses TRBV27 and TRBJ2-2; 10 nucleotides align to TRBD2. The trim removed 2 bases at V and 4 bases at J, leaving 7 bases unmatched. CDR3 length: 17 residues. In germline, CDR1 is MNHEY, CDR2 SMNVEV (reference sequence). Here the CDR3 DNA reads TGTGCCAGCAGTTTACCTAGCGGGAGATTTCGCACCGGGGAGCTGTTTTTT. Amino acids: CASSLPSGRFRTGELFF.

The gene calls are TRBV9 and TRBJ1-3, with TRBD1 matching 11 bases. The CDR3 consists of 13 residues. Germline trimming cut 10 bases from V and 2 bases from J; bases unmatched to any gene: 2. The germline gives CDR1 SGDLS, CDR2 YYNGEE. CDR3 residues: CAGQGATGNTIYF. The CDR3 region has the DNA TGTGCCGGACAGGGGGCCACTGGAAACACCATATATTTT.

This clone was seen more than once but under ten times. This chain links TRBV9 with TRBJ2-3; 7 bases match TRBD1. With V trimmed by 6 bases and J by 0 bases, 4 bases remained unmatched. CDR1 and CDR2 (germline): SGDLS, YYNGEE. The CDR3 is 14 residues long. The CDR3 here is CASTGTASTDTQYF. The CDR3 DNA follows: TGTGCCAGCACGGGGACAGCTAGCACAGATACGCAGTATTTT. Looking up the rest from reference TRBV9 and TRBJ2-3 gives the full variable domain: DSGVTQTPKHLITATGQRVTLRCSPRSGDLSVYWYQQSLDQGLQFLIQYYNGEERAKGNILERFSAQQFPDLHSELNLSSLELGDSALYFCASTGTASTDTQYFGPGTRLTVL.

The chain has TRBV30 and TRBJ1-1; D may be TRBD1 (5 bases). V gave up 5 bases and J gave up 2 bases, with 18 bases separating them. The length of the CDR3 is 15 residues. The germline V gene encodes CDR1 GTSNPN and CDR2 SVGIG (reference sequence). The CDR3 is CAWAGPHRPNTEAFF. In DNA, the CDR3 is TGTGCCTGGGCGGGACCCCACCGCCCAAACACTGAAGCTTTCTTT.

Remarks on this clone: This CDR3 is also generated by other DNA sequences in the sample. CDR3 in DNA: TGTGCCAGCAGCCAAGACAGGGTGAGCTATGGCTACACCTTC. This translates into CASSQDRVSYGYTF. V usage is TRBV14 and J usage is TRBJ1-2; D possibly corresponds to TRBD1 (5 bases). There are 14 residues in the CDR3. From germline, CDR1 is SGHDN and CDR2 FVKESK. V lost 0 bases to trimming and J lost 4 bases, with 9 bases between them.

The CDR3 nucleotides are TGCGCCAGCAGCCAAGATGACAGGTCCGGGGCTAACTATGGCTACACCTTC. Translating it yields CASSQDDRSGANYGYTF. The rearrangement uses TRBV4-1 and TRBJ1-2; tentative D call: TRBD1 (6 bases). With 0 bases removed from V and 0 bases from J, the gap between germline ends came to 14 bases. Germline V lookup: CDR1 MGHRA, CDR2 YSYEKL. The CDR3 covers 17 residues.

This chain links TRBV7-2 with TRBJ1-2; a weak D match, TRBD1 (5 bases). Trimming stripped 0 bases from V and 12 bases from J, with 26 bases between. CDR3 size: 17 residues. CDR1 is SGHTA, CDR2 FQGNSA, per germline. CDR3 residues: CASSLAGIGVGPLRDTF. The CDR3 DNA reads TGTGCCAGCAGCTTAGCGGGAATAGGGGTAGGCCCACTTCGCGACACCTTC.

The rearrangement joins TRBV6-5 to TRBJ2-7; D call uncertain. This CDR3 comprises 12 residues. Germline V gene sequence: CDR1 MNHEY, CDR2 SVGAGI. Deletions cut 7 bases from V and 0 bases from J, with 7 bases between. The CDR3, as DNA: TGTGCCAGCAAAACTGGCTCCTACGAGCAGTACTTC. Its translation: CASKTGSYEQYF.

CDR3 bases: TGCAGCGGCGGACAGGGGACAAACACAGATACGCAGTATTTT. Translated: CSGGQGTNTDTQYF. The V and J genes are TRBV29-1 and TRBJ2-3, with 9 bases aligning to TRBD1. This CDR3 has 14 residues. The junction had 7 bases not matched to a gene; V was cut back by 7 bases and J by 2 bases. Per the germline V gene, CDR1 is SQVTM and CDR2 is ANQGSEA.

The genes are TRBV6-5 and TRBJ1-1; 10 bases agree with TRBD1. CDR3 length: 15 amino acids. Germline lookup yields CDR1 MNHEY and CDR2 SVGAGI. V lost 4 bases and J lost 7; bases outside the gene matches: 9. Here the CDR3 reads CASSSSRDRGFEAFF. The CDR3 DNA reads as TGTGCCAGCAGTTCAAGCCGGGACAGGGGTTTTGAAGCTTTCTTT.

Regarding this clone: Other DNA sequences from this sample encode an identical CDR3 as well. DNA of the CDR3: TGTGCCAGCAGGGGACAGGGGAACACTGAAGCTTTCTTT. This codes for CASRGQGNTEAFF. V gene TRBV28 combines with J gene TRBJ1-1; the match to TRBD1 covers 9 bases. Germline lookup yields CDR1 MDHEN and CDR2 SYDVKM. The CDR3 runs 13 residues. The V and J ends lost 6 bases and 1 base, in that order; junction bases with no gene match: 0. Full variable domain (missing parts from reference TRBV28 and TRBJ1-1): DVKVTQSSRYLVKRTGEKVFLECVQDMDHENMFWYRQDPGLGLRLIYFSYDVKMKEKGDIPEGYSVSREKKERFSLILESASTNQTSMYLCASRGQGNTEAFFGQGTRLTVV.